This note documents a single T cell receptor beta chain sequence. Its target is unknown. This record comes from a study of T cell responses to AZD1222 COVID-19 vaccine. Findings and limits, study-wide: It should be noted that donors were predominantly white British and more often female, and clonal diversity was possibly underestimated. Rises in breadth and depth of Spike-specific TCRs came after two AZD1222 doses.

Germline V gene sequence: CDR1 LNHDA, CDR2 SQIVND (reference sequence). Between the trimmed V and J ends, which lost 7 bases and 0 bases, there was a span of 13 bases. The CDR3 contains 14 residues. Measured with immunoSEQ multiplex PCR; TCRdb has only the in-frame clones, and not every one. The table lists 97,000 or so clones, approximately 91% of them singletons, with 6.5% to 8.5% in the top ten. Pooling of second doses given at about 4 or about 12 weeks was done. The chain couples TRBV19 to TRBJ2-7; TRBD1 is a possible D gene (5 bases). Sequencing used peripheral blood, obtained 28 days after the second AZD1222 dose. The clonotype comes from an adult who received the AZD1222 COVID-19 vaccine. CDR3 nucleotides: TGTGCCAGTAAGAAGGCGGACAACTCCTACGAGCAGTACTTC. This sequence encodes CASKKADNSYEQYF.